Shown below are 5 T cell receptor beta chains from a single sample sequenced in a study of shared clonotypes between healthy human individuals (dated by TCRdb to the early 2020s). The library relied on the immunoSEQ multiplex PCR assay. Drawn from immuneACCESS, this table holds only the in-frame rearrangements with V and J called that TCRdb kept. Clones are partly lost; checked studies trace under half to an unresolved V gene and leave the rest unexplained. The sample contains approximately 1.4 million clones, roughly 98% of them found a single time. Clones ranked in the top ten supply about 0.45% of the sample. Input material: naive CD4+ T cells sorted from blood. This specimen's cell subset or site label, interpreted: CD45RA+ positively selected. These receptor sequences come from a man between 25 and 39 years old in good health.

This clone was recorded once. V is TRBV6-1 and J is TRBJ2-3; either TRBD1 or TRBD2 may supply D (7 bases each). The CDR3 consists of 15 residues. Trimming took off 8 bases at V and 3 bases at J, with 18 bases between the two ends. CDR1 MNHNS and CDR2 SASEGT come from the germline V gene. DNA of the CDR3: TGTGCCAGCCTCGTGGGAGGGGGCCGGACAGATACGCAGTATTTT. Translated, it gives CASLVGGGRTDTQYF.

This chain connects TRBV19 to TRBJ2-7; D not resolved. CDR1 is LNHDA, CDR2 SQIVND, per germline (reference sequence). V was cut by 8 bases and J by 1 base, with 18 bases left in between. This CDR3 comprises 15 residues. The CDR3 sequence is CASGHSKNPSYEQYF. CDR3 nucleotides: TGTGCCAGTGGGCATAGTAAGAACCCGTCCTACGAGCAGTACTTC. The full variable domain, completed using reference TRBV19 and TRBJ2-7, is DGGITQSPKYLFRKEGQNVTLSCEQNLNHDAMYWYRQDPGQGLRLIYYSQIVNDFQKGDIAEGYSVSREKKESFPLTVTSAQKNPTAFYLCASGHSKNPSYEQYFGPGTRLTVT.

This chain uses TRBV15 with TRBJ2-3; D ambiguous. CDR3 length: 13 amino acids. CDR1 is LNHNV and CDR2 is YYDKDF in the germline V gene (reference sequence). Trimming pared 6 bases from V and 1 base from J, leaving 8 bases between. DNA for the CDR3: TGTGCCACCAGTTATGGAGGCACAGATACGCAGTATTTT. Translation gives CATSYGGTDTQYF.

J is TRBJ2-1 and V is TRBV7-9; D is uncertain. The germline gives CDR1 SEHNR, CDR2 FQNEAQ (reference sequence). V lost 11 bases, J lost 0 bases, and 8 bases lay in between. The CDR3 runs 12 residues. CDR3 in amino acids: CAAGRSYNEQFF. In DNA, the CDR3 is TGTGCCGCAGGTCGCTCCTACAATGAGCAGTTCTTC.

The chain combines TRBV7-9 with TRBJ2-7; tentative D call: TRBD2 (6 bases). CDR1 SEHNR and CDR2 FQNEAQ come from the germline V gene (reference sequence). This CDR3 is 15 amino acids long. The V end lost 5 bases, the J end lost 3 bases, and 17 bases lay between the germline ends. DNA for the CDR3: TGTGCCAGCAGCCCCAGGCAGGGACTCAGCTACGAGCAGTACTTC. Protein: CASSPRQGLSYEQYF.